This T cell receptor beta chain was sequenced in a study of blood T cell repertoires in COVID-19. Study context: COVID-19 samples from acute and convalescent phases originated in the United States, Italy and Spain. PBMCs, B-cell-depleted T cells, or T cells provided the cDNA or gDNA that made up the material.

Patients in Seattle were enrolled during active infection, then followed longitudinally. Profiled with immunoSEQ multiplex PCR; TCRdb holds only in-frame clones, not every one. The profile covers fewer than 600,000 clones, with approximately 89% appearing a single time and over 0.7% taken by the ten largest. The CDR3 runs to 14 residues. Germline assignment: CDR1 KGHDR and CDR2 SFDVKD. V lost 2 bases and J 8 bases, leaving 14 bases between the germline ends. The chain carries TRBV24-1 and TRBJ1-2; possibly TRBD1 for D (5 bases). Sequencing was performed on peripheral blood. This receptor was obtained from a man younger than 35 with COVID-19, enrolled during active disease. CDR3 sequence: CATSDSSDTGGYTF. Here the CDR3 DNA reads TGTGCCACCAGTGATTCTTCGGACACCGGCGGCTACACCTTC.